This T cell receptor beta chain was identified in a study of T-cell memory formation after mild COVID-19. Broader study findings: The CD4+ clones that contracted clustered mainly within CM and EM, and the CD8+ clones concentrated in EMRA.

TCRdb processed the 5' RACE reads anew with MiXCR; each CDR3 protein has one entry. Among a few hundred thousand distinct CDR3 sequences listed, around 16% were seen once. About this clonotype: Its antigen is undetermined.

Germline CDR1 is SGHTA and CDR2 is FQGNSA. The J segment lost 4 bases and the V segment lost 5 bases, leaving 7 bases of the junction unmatched. The CDR3 spans 15 residues. The sequenced sample was PBMCs or a T cell subset sorted from them (not recorded which). This TCR derives from a man younger than 30 who had mild COVID-19 (a few samples of this study predate the infection). Cell type and time point are not known. The rearrangement joins TRBV7-2 to TRBJ2-7; 11 bases align to TRBD2. As DNA, the CDR3 is TGTGCCAGCAGCCCCTCTAGCGGGGGGTTATACGAGCAGTACGTC. Translation gives CASSPSSGGLYEQYV.